This T cell receptor beta chain was sequenced for a study of control samples from healthy donors and cancer patients. Trimming removed 0 bases from V and 2 bases from J, with 10 bases in between. This CDR3 spans 16 amino acids. Germline V CDR1 and CDR2: MNHEY, SVGAGI. TCRdb keeps only in-frame clones here, not all; method: immunoSEQ multiplex PCR. The profile shows approximately 110,000 clones, approximately 89% of them singletons. The V and J genes are TRBV6-5 and TRBJ1-4, with D uncertain. The receptor was derived from a woman aged 18-29 years in good health. The sequenced sample was blood. CDR3 loop: CASSYSIPQTNEKLFF. The CDR3 DNA reads TGTGCCAGCAGTTACTCTATCCCCCAGACTAATGAAAAACTGTTTTTT.